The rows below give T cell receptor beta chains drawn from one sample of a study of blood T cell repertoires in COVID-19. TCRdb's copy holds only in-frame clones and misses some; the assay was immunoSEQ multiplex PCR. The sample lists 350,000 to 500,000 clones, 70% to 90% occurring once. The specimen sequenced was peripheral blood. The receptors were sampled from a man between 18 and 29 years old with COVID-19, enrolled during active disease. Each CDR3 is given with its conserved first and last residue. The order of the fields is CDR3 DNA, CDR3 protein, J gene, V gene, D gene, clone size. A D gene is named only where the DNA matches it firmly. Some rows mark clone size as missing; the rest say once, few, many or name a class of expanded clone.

CDR3 DNA: TGTGCCAGCAGCCCCAGACAGGGGAGGACCGGGGAGCTGTTTTTT
CDR3 protein: CASSPRQGRTGELFF
J gene: TRBJ2-2
V gene: TRBV7-9
D gene: TRBD1
clone size: .

CDR3 DNA: TGTGCCAGCAGCCCCGTTTTTGGGGCCGCCGGGGAGCTGTTTTTT
CDR3 protein: CASSPVFGAAGELFF
J gene: TRBJ2-2
V gene: TRBV5-6
D gene: .
clone size: .

CDR3 DNA: TGTGCCAGCGGCCCCGGGACTAGCAGCACAGATACGCAGTATTTT
CDR3 protein: CASGPGTSSTDTQYF
J gene: TRBJ2-3
V gene: TRBV6-5
D gene: TRBD2
clone size: .

CDR3 DNA: TGCGCCAGCAGCTACCGGGACAGGGACACTGAAGCTTTCTTT
CDR3 protein: CASSYRDRDTEAFF
J gene: TRBJ1-1
V gene: TRBV5-1
D gene: TRBD1
clone size: few

CDR3 DNA: TGTGCCAGCAGAGAACAGGGATTAGAAGAGACCCAGTACTTC
CDR3 protein: CASREQGLEETQYF
J gene: TRBJ2-5
V gene: TRBV13
D gene: .
clone size: .

CDR3 DNA: TGTGCCAGCAGCACCCTACCGGGACAGGGTTCTAATGAGCAGTTCTTC
CDR3 protein: CASSTLPGQGSNEQFF
J gene: TRBJ2-1
V gene: TRBV14
D gene: TRBD1
clone size: .

CDR3 DNA: TGTGCCACCAGTGCCTCACCGGAGGGTGATCCATACAATGAGCAGTTCTTC
CDR3 protein: CATSASPEGDPYNEQFF
J gene: TRBJ2-1
V gene: TRBV24-1
D gene: .
clone size: .

CDR3 DNA: TGTGCCACCAGCAGAGACAGGGGGGCGGAAAAACTGTTTTTT
CDR3 protein: CATSRDRGAEKLFF
J gene: TRBJ1-4
V gene: TRBV15
D gene: TRBD1
clone size: .

CDR3 DNA: TGTGCCAGCAGCCGATTCGCCGGGACTAGAGACAATGAGCAGTTCTTC
CDR3 protein: CASSRFAGTRDNEQFF
J gene: TRBJ2-1
V gene: TRBV7-6
D gene: TRBD2
clone size: .

CDR3 DNA: TGTGCCAGCAGGGCTACAGGGATAAGCAATCAGCCCCAGCATTTT
CDR3 protein: CASRATGISNQPQHF
J gene: TRBJ1-5
V gene: TRBV6-5
D gene: .
clone size: .

CDR3 DNA: TGTGCCAGCTCACCGAGGCTAGCGGAGCTGGGCAATGAGCAGTTCTTC
CDR3 protein: CASSPRLAELGNEQFF
J gene: TRBJ2-1
V gene: TRBV18
D gene: TRBD2
clone size: .

CDR3 DNA: TGTGCCAGCAGCGGACTTCCCGATACGCAGTATTTT
CDR3 protein: CASSGLPDTQYF
J gene: TRBJ2-3
V gene: TRBV11-2
D gene: .
clone size: .

CDR3 DNA: TGTGCCAGCAGCTTAGACAGGGTTGGCAATGAGCAGTTCTTC
CDR3 protein: CASSLDRVGNEQFF
J gene: TRBJ2-1
V gene: TRBV7-9
D gene: .
clone size: .

CDR3 DNA: TGTGCCAGTCACCGGGACAGGGGAGAGACCCAGTACTTC
CDR3 protein: CASHRDRGETQYF
J gene: TRBJ2-5
V gene: TRBV2
D gene: TRBD1
clone size: .

CDR3 DNA: TGTGCCATCAAGAATGACAGGGTAAATTCACCCCTCCACTTT
CDR3 protein: CAIKNDRVNSPLHF
J gene: TRBJ1-6
V gene: TRBV10-3
D gene: TRBD1
clone size: .

CDR3 DNA: TGTGCCAGCGAGTGGGCAAACCCCGGGGGAAAGGACGAGCAGTACTTC
CDR3 protein: CASEWANPGGKDEQYF
J gene: TRBJ2-7
V gene: TRBV28
D gene: .
clone size: .

CDR3 DNA: TGTGCCAGCAGACACCGGGGGATCACTAATGAAAAACTGTTTTTT
CDR3 protein: CASRHRGITNEKLFF
J gene: TRBJ1-4
V gene: TRBV6-5
D gene: .
clone size: .

CDR3 DNA: TGTGCCAGCAGCTGGGGGGGGAGCCCCTACAATGAGCAGTTCTTC
CDR3 protein: CASSWGGSPYNEQFF
J gene: TRBJ2-1
V gene: TRBV5-4
D gene: TRBD2
clone size: .

CDR3 DNA: TGTGCCAGCAGTAGGACTAGTCGTAATGAGCAGTTCTTC
CDR3 protein: CASSRTSRNEQFF
J gene: TRBJ2-1
V gene: TRBV6-5
D gene: TRBD2
clone size: once

CDR3 DNA: TGTGCCAGCTCACCCACAGGCGTCCAAGAGACCCAGTACTTC
CDR3 protein: CASSPTGVQETQYF
J gene: TRBJ2-5
V gene: TRBV18
D gene: .
clone size: .

CDR3 DNA: TGTGCCAGCAGCCACAACCCCACAGATACGCAGTATTTT
CDR3 protein: CASSHNPTDTQYF
J gene: TRBJ2-3
V gene: TRBV11-1
D gene: .
clone size: .

CDR3 DNA: TGTGCCAGCAGTCCGGGACTAGCCTACAATGAGCAGTTCTTC
CDR3 protein: CASSPGLAYNEQFF
J gene: TRBJ2-1
V gene: TRBV27
D gene: TRBD2
clone size: .

CDR3 DNA: TGCGCCAGCAGCTTGCCGCGGGACACAGATACGCAGTATTTT
CDR3 protein: CASSLPRDTDTQYF
J gene: TRBJ2-3
V gene: TRBV5-1
D gene: .
clone size: .

CDR3 DNA: TGTGCCAGCTCCCCAGTTACAGGGAGCACTGAAGCTTTCTTT
CDR3 protein: CASSPVTGSTEAFF
J gene: TRBJ1-1
V gene: TRBV18
D gene: .
clone size: .

CDR3 DNA: TGTGCCTGGAGAACGCAGGGTTTTTCACCCCTCCACTTT
CDR3 protein: CAWRTQGFSPLHF
J gene: TRBJ1-6
V gene: TRBV30
D gene: .
clone size: once

CDR3 DNA: TGTGCCAGCAGCTCTACAGGGAGCCGGAATAATTCACCCCTCCACTTT
CDR3 protein: CASSSTGSRNNSPLHF
J gene: TRBJ1-6
V gene: TRBV7-2
D gene: .
clone size: .

CDR3 DNA: TGTGCCAGCAGCTTACATGGTAGCGGGAGGGGTCGAAGGACCCAGTACTTC
CDR3 protein: CASSLHGSGRGRRTQYF
J gene: TRBJ2-5
V gene: TRBV11-3
D gene: TRBD2
clone size: .

CDR3 DNA: TGTGCCAGCAGCCAAGCACAGGGGGCGGCTTTCTTT
CDR3 protein: CASSQAQGAAFF
J gene: TRBJ1-1
V gene: TRBV3-1/TRBV3-2
D gene: TRBD1
clone size: few

CDR3 DNA: TGTGCCAGCAGCGGTAATAGCGGGGATTACGAGCAGTACTTC
CDR3 protein: CASSGNSGDYEQYF
J gene: TRBJ2-7
V gene: TRBV28
D gene: TRBD2
clone size: .

CDR3 DNA: TGTGCCAGCACCCAGTACGGGGACACAGATACGCAGTATTTT
CDR3 protein: CASTQYGDTDTQYF
J gene: TRBJ2-3
V gene: TRBV5-8
D gene: .
clone size: .

CDR3 DNA: TGCGCCAGCAGCCGGATCTCTGGGGAGGGTCCGCAGTATTTT
CDR3 protein: CASSRISGEGPQYF
J gene: TRBJ2-3
V gene: TRBV10-2
D gene: TRBD2
clone size: .

CDR3 DNA: TGTGCCAGCAGCCCCCGGGACAGGGGACCCAGCACTGAAGCTTTCTTT
CDR3 protein: CASSPRDRGPSTEAFF
J gene: TRBJ1-1
V gene: TRBV7-9
D gene: TRBD1
clone size: once

CDR3 DNA: TGCGCCAGCAGCCCCCGACAGGGGGCGTCGGGAAACATTCAGTACTTC
CDR3 protein: CASSPRQGASGNIQYF
J gene: TRBJ2-4
V gene: TRBV5-1
D gene: TRBD1
clone size: .

CDR3 DNA: TGTGCCAGCAGTTACCGGTCGGCGGCGTACGAGCAGTACTTC
CDR3 protein: CASSYRSAAYEQYF
J gene: TRBJ2-7
V gene: TRBV6-5
D gene: .
clone size: .

CDR3 DNA: TGCGCCAGCAGTGACGGGACTGAGATGGGGTTGACCCAGTACTTC
CDR3 protein: CASSDGTEMGLTQYF
J gene: TRBJ2-5
V gene: TRBV10-1
D gene: .
clone size: .

CDR3 DNA: TGTGCCAGCAGCTCAGAACTAGCGGGGGGGCGTGAGACCCAGTACTTC
CDR3 protein: CASSSELAGGRETQYF
J gene: TRBJ2-5
V gene: TRBV5-5
D gene: TRBD2
clone size: few

CDR3 DNA: TGTGCCAGCAATGGGGGGGTCGTCTATGGCTACACCTTC
CDR3 protein: CASNGGVVYGYTF
J gene: TRBJ1-2
V gene: TRBV2
D gene: .
clone size: once

CDR3 DNA: TGTGCCAGCAGCGACTTAGGGCCCCAGCATTTT
CDR3 protein: CASSDLGPQHF
J gene: TRBJ1-5
V gene: TRBV12-3/TRBV12-4
D gene: .
clone size: .

CDR3 DNA: TGTGCCACAAGGACTAGCGGGAGACCTGAGCAGTACTTC
CDR3 protein: CATRTSGRPEQYF
J gene: TRBJ2-7
V gene: TRBV15
D gene: TRBD2
clone size: .

CDR3 DNA: TGTGCCAGCAGCCTCGACAGTCTCCGCGAGCAGTACTTC
CDR3 protein: CASSLDSLREQYF
J gene: TRBJ2-7
V gene: TRBV6-5
D gene: .
clone size: .

CDR3 DNA: TGTGCCAGTAGTGCCATTACGAATAGGGGCTACGAGCAGTACTTC
CDR3 protein: CASSAITNRGYEQYF
J gene: TRBJ2-7
V gene: TRBV19
D gene: .
clone size: .

CDR3 DNA: TGCGCCAGCAGCCATTACAGGGGGCGGACTGAAGCTTTCTTT
CDR3 protein: CASSHYRGRTEAFF
J gene: TRBJ1-1
V gene: TRBV4-1
D gene: TRBD1
clone size: once

CDR3 DNA: TGTGCCAGCAGCTTGAGACAGGTGAACACTGAAGCTTTCTTT
CDR3 protein: CASSLRQVNTEAFF
J gene: TRBJ1-1
V gene: TRBV5-4
D gene: .
clone size: .

CDR3 DNA: TGTGCCACCAGCAGAGGCGGCAGAGGCGGGGGAAATCCTGAAGAGACCCAGTACTTC
CDR3 protein: CATSRGGRGGGNPEETQYF
J gene: TRBJ2-5
V gene: TRBV15
D gene: TRBD2
clone size: .